This TCR beta chain was observed in a study of blood T cells in healthy people across ages. Regarding the study as a whole: A strong correlation between TCR beta diversity and naive T cell percentage was seen.

The CDR3 is 14 residues long. Germline V gene sequence: CDR1 SNHLY, CDR2 FYNNEI. With a J-beta primer mix and a sample-barcoded 5' primer, a second PCR ran roughly 7 to 11 cycles. TCRdb redid the calling of the 5' RACE reads with MiXCR, one entry per CDR3 protein. The sample holds 1,300,000 or so distinct CDR3 sequences, roughly 60% seen once. Notes on this clonotype: Its antigen is still unknown.

The chain uses TRBV2 and TRBJ2-4; the D is unclear. The DNA end is a closer match to TRBJ2-7, so the J assignment may be wrong. This clonotype was sampled from a man between 18 and 35 years old in good health. Sequenced sample: blood. CDR3 sequence: CASSDRQSSYEQYF. In nucleotides, the CDR3 is TGTGCCAGCAGTGACAGGCAAAGCTCCTACGAGCAGTACTTC.